This is a list of T cell receptor beta chains from one sample in a study of blood T cell repertoires in COVID-19. Sequencing was performed with immunoSEQ multiplex PCR; in TCRdb, only in-frame clones are kept and a portion is missing. The sample shows some 48,000 clones, around 92% of them seen only once. Specimen: peripheral blood. These receptors came from a human donor in a cohort sampled during active COVID-19. Each CDR3 is given with its conserved first and last residue. The D gene is left open where the match is weak. A row's size may be missing; if present it is once, few, many or a size class.

TRBV5-1	.	TRBJ2-5	TRBD2	TGCGCCACTAGCGGGGGGCTCCAAGAGACCCAGTACTTC	CATSGGLQETQYF
TRBV7-9	.	TRBJ1-1	.	TGTGCCAGCAGCTTATTAGATGTGCGGGTCGCACGGGGCACTGAAGCTTTCTTT	CASSLLDVRVARGTEAFF
TRBV7-2	.	TRBJ1-3	.	TGTGCCAGCAGCTTAATGGGGGCTAGCAGAATCCCCATATATTTT	CASSLMGASRIPIYF
TRBV5-1	.	TRBJ2-3	.	TGCGCCAGCATCCAAGAGGAAGCTAGCACAGATACGCAGTATTTT	CASIQEEASTDTQYF
TRBV25-1	.	TRBJ2-2	.	TGTGCCAGCAGTGACAGGGCCACCGGGGAGCTGTTTTTT	CASSDRATGELFF
TRBV4-1	.	TRBJ1-5	.	TGCGCCAGCAGCCAAGAGACGGGGAATCAGCCCCAGCATTTT	CASSQETGNQPQHF
TRBV27	.	TRBJ2-7	TRBD2	TGTGCCAGCAGTTCAACTAGCGGGAGCTACGAGCAGTACTTC	CASSSTSGSYEQYF
TRBV19	.	TRBJ1-1	.	TGTGCCAGTAGTATCTCGCAGGGATGGGCTGAAGCTTTCTTT	CASSISQGWAEAFF
TRBV4-3	.	TRBJ1-2	TRBD1	TGCGCCAGCAGCCAAGATCCGGGACAGGGCAGATGGGGCTATGGCTACACCTTC	CASSQDPGQGRWGYGYTF
TRBV6-6	.	TRBJ2-7	TRBD2	TGTGCCAGCAGTGGGGGACTAGCGATTTACGAGCAGTACTTC	CASSGGLAIYEQYF
TRBV15	once	TRBJ2-7	.	TGTGCCACCAGCACCGGACCCAGGGACGAGCAGTACTTC	CATSTGPRDEQYF
TRBV6-6	few	TRBJ2-3	.	TGTGCCAGCACCCCCACCCTCTCAGGGCCAGATACGCAGTATTTT	CASTPTLSGPDTQYF
TRBV19	.	TRBJ2-7	TRBD1	TGTGCCAGTAGTCAAGGACAGGGTATAGGCTACGAGCAGTACTTC	CASSQGQGIGYEQYF
TRBV19	.	TRBJ1-3	.	TGTGCCAGTAGTGCACCTAGCTCTGGAAACACCATATATTTT	CASSAPSSGNTIYF
TRBV10-1	.	TRBJ2-3	.	TGCGCCAGCAGCCCGGAGTGGGGGCGGGCAGATACGCAGTATTTT	CASSPEWGRADTQYF
TRBV6-5	.	TRBJ2-7	TRBD1	TGTGCCAGCAGTCCCTCCGGGACAGGGAGCGAGCAGTACTTC	CASSPSGTGSEQYF
TRBV2	.	TRBJ1-5	.	TGTGCCAGCAATCAGGGTGGCAATCAGCCCCAGCATTTT	CASNQGGNQPQHF
TRBV2	.	TRBJ2-1	TRBD2	TGTGCCAGCAGTCGGGGACTAGCGGGAGGGCCGAATGAGCAGTTCTTC	CASSRGLAGGPNEQFF
TRBV27	.	TRBJ2-6	.	TGTGCCAGCAGTTTAAAACCCCCGAGGGTACAGGGTATAGGTGGGGCCAACGTCCTGACTTTC	CASSLKPPRVQGIGGANVLTF
TRBV14	.	TRBJ1-3	.	TGTGCCAGCAGCCGAGATCACAGTCCTGGAAACACCATATATTTT	CASSRDHSPGNTIYF